This passage covers 10 T cell receptor beta chains from one sample sequenced in a study of blood T cell repertoires in COVID-19. Here immunoSEQ multiplex PCR was the method, and the copy in TCRdb shows in-frame clones only, minus some. Here the sample spans under 500,000 clones, roughly 89% being singletons. The sequenced material came from peripheral blood. These receptors were taken from a woman aged 30 to 39 with acute or convalescent COVID-19.

This rearrangement joins TRBV11-2 to TRBJ1-6, with TRBD1 identical over 7 bases. Trimming removed 5 bases from V and 5 bases from J; junction bases left unmatched: 6. There are 15 residues in the CDR3. Per germline, CDR1 SGHAT and CDR2 FQNNGV. The CDR3 region has the DNA TGTGCCAGCAGCCTTACTGACAGGGATAATTCACCCCTCCACTTT. Residues: CASSLTDRDNSPLHF.

The gene calls are TRBV5-1 and TRBJ1-2, with 7 positions matching TRBD1. The CDR3 contains 17 residues. Germline CDR1 and CDR2: SGHRS and YFSETQ. V lost 0 bases and J lost 2; bases outside the gene matches: 10. The CDR3 nucleotides read TGCGCCAGCAGCTTGGGACTTTCGGACAGGAACAACTATGGCTACACCTTC. Amino acid sequence: CASSLGLSDRNNYGYTF.

The chain is built from TRBV4-1 and TRBJ1-4; no clear D gene. V lost 1 base and J 6 bases, leaving 12 bases between the germline ends. The CDR3 runs 15 residues. Germline V gene sequence: CDR1 MGHRA, CDR2 YSYEKL. The CDR3 nucleotides read TGCGCCAGCAGCCAAGGAGTCGCGGGCCATGAAAAACTGTTTTTT. This codes for CASSQGVAGHEKLFF.

The chain recombines TRBV7-9 with TRBJ2-1, with TRBD1 matching 8 bases. CDR3 size: 15 residues. Trimming removed 2 bases from V and 5 bases from J; junction bases left unmatched: 5. CDR1 SEHNR and CDR2 FQNEAQ come from the germline V gene (reference sequence). The DNA for the CDR3 is TGTGCCAGCAGCTTAACGGGACAGGTAGACAATGAGCAGTTCTTC. Encoded protein: CASSLTGQVDNEQFF.

This clone was detected only a few times. The CDR3 bases are TGCGCCAGCATCGACACGTCGGCCAACGTCCTGACTTTC. Amino acid sequence: CASIDTSANVLTF. The chain carries TRBV5-1 and TRBJ2-6; D gene ambiguous. Germline CDR1 SGHRS, CDR2 YFSETQ. The CDR3 length is 13 residues. The V end lost 6 bases, the J end lost 6 bases, and 10 bases lay between the germline ends.

This chain joins TRBV11-1 and TRBJ1-6; D gene ambiguous. The V gene lost 3 bases and the J gene lost 7 bases, with 7 bases spanning the gap. Germline V gene lookup returns CDR1 SGHAT and CDR2 FQDESV (reference sequence). The CDR3 covers 13 residues. In DNA form, the CDR3 reads TGTGCCAGCAGCTTCGTCGGGAATTCACCCCTCCACTTT. Translated, it gives CASSFVGNSPLHF. The full variable domain, in which reference TRBV11-1 and TRBJ1-6 provide the parts outside the CDR3, is EAEVAQSPRYKITEKSQAVAFWCDPISGHATLYWYRQILGQGPELLVQFQDESVVDDSQLPKDRFSAERLKGVDSTLKIQPAELGDSAMYLCASSFVGNSPLHFGNGTRLTVT.

In this sample, this clone turned up once. The V gene is TRBV30, the J gene TRBJ2-5; tentative D call: TRBD2 (5 bases). V was shortened by 3 bases and J by 0 bases, with 5 bases between the two germline ends. Germline assignment: CDR1 GTSNPN and CDR2 SVGIG (reference sequence). The CDR3 spans 12 residues. CDR3 residues: CAWSGDQETQYF. CDR3 nucleotides: TGTGCCTGGAGCGGGGACCAAGAGACCCAGTACTTC.

The chain links TRBV6-6 to TRBJ2-3, with TRBD2 matching over 7 bases. Germline CDR1 reads MNHNY; CDR2 reads SVGAGI (reference sequence). The CDR3 length is 12 residues. The ends lost 9 bases at V and 1 base at J; junction bases unmatched: 1. The CDR3 reads CASAGGTDTQYF. The CDR3 nucleotides are TGTGCCAGTGCGGGGGGCACAGATACGCAGTATTTT.

The CDR3 coding sequence is TGCGCCAGCAGCACCGGACAGGGATTAAGTCCTGAAGCTTTCTTT. As protein: CASSTGQGLSPEAFF. The chain couples TRBV5-1 to TRBJ1-1, with 8 bases matching TRBD1. V lost 4 bases and J lost 6; bases outside the gene matches: 11. Germline V lookup: CDR1 SGHRS, CDR2 YFSETQ. This CDR3 has 15 residues.

The chain carries TRBV27 and TRBJ2-3, with a tentative D call TRBD2 (5 bases). V lost 6 bases to trimming and J lost 3 bases, with 10 bases between them. This CDR3 contains 13 residues. Germline-derived CDR1 and CDR2 are MNHEY and SMNVEV (reference sequence). CDR3 region: CASRPRGTDTQYF. CDR3 bases: TGTGCCAGCAGACCACGCGGGACAGATACGCAGTATTTT.